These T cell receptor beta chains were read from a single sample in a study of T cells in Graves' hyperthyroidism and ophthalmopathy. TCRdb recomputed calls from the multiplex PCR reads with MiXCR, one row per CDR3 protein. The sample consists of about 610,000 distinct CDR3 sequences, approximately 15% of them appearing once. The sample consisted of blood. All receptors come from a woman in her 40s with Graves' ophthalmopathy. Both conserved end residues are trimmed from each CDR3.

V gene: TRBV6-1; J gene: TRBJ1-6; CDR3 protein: ASSRDRGISPLH
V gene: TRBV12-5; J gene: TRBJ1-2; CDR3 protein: ASGFSLGQDSYGYT
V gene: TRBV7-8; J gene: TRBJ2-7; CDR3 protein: ASSPSVGRGEQY
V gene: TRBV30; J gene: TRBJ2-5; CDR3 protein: ACSEGGAAQETQY
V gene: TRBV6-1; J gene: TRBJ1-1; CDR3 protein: ASSETPWDTEAF
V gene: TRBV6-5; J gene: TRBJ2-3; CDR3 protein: ASSYSQGTDTQY
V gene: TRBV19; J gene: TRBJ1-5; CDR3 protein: ASSIGLTDNQPQH
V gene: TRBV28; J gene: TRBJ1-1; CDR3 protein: ATLIMAGWDTEAF
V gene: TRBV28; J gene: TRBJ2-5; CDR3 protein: ASSLGQGTVETQY
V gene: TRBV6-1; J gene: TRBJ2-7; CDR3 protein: ASSQRGVAYEQY
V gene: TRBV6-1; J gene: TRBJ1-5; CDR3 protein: ASSHGGGNQPQH
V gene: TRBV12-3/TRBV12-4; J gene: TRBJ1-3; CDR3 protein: ASRPAHSGNTIY
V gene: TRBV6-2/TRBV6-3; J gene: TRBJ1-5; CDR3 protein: ASSSISNQPQH
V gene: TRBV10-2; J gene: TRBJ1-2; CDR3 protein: ASSESRRGGYT
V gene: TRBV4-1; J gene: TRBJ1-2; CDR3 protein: ASSQVGQGTRDGYT
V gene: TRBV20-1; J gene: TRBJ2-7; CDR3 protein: SARGTSSFEQY
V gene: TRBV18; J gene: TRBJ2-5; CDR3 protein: ASSPWRKETQY
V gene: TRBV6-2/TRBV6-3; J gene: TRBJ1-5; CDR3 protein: AIPSESSGNQPQH
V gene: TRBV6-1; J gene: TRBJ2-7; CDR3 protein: ASSGDRGQEEQY
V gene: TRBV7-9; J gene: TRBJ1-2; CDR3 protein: ASSLTFRDSNEPT
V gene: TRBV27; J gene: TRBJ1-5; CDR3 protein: ASSPYSPGGNQPQH
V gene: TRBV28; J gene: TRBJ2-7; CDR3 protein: ASSKGVRRTGGPQEQY
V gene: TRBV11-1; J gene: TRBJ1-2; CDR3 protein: ASSTPDRDTLYGYT
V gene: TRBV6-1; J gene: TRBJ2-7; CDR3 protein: ASSEMGFEQY
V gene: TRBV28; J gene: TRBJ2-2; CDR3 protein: ASSSGQLTGELF
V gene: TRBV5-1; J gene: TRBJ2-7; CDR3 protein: ASSFGQLYEQY
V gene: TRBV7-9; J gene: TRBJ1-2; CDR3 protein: ASSLGRGSYGYT
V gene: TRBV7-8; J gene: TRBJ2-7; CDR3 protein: ASSLAEGAREQY
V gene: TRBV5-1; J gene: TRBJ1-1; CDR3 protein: ASSYQTVNTEAF
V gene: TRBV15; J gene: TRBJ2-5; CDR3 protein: ATSTGLAGLQETQY
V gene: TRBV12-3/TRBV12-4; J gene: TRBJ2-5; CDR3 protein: ASSFRPVTQETQY
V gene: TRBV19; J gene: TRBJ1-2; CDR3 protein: ASSAQTGLLYGYT
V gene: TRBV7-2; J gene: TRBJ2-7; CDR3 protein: ASSTDRGLNEQY
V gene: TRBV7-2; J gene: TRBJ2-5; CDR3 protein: ASSLWASKETQY
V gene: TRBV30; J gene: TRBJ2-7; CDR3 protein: AWSPVRGGEQY
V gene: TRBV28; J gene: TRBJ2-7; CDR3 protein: ASSPYRTGYYEQY
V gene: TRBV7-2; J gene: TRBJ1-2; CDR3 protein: ASSLVSDYGYT
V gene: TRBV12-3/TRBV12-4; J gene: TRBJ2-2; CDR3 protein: ASSLTSGELF
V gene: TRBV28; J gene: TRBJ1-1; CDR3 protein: ASSTPDTGGTEAF
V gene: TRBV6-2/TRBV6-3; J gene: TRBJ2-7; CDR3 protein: ASSPFGYEQY
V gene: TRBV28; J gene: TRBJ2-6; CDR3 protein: ASSPWGQGARGANVLT
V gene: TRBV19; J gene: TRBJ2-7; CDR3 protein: ASNLGQRSPHEQY
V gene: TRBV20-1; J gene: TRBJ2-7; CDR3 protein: SARLGVGYEQY
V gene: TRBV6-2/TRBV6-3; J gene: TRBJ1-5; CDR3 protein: ASSPQGQGDVQPQH
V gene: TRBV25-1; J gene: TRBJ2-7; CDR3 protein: ASSEATQEQY
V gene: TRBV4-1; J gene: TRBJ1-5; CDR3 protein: ASSQFPGQEHQPQH
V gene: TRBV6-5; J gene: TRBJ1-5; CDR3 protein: ASSFPQGQGQPQH
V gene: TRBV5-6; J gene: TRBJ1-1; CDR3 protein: ASSFLGNPNTEAF
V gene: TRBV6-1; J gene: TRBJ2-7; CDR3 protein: ASSEGSNYEQY